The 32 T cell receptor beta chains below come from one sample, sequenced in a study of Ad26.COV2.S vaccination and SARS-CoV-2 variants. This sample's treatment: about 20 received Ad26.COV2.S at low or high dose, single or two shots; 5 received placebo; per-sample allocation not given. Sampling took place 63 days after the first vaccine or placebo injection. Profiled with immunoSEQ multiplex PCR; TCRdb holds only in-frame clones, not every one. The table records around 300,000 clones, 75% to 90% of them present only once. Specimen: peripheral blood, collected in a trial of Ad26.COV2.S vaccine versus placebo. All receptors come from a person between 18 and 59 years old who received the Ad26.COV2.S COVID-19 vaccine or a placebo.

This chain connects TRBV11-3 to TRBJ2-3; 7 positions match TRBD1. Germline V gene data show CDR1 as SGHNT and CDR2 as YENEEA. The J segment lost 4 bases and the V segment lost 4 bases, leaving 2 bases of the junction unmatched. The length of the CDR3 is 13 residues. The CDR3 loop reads CASSSDRADTQYF. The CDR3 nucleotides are TGTGCCAGCAGCTCCGACAGGGCAGATACGCAGTATTTT.

The CDR3 DNA reads TGTGCCAGCAACCTTCTAGCCGGAGGGTTCAATGAGCAGTTCTTC. Translated, it gives CASNLLAGGFNEQFF. The V gene is TRBV28, the J gene TRBJ2-1; D may be TRBD2 (6 bases). CDR1 MDHEN and CDR2 SYDVKM come from the germline V gene. CDR3 size: 15 residues. V gave up 7 bases and J gave up 6 bases, with 19 bases separating them.

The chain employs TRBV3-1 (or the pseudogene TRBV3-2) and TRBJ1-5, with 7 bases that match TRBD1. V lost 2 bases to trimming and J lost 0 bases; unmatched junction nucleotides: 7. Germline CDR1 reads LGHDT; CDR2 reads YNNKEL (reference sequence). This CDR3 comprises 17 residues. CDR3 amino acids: CASSQRDRPYSNQPQHF. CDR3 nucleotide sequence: TGTGCCAGCAGCCAAAGGGACAGACCTTATAGCAATCAGCCCCAGCATTTT.

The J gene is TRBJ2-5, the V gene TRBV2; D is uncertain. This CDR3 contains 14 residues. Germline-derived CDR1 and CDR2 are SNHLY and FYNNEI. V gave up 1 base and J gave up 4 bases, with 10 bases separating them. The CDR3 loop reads CASSEDYRGETQYF. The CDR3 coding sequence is TGTGCCAGCAGTGAAGACTATAGAGGAGAGACCCAGTACTTC.

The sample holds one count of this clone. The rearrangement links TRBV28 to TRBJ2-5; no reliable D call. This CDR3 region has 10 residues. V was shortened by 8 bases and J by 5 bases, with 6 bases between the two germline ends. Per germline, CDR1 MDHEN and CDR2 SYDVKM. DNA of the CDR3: TGTGCCAGCGGCAGGGAGACCCAGTACTTC. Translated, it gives CASGRETQYF.

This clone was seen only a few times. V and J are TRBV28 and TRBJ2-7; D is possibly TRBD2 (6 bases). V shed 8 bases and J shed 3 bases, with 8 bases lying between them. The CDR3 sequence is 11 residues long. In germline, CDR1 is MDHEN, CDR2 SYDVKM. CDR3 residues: CASGGSYEQYF. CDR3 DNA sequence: TGTGCCAGCGGAGGGAGCTACGAGCAGTACTTC.

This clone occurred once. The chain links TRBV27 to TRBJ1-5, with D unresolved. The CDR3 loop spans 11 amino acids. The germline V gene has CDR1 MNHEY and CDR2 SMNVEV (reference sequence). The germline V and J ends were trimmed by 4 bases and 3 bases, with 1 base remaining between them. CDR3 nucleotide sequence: TGTGCCAGCAGTTCCAATCAGCCCCAGCATTTT. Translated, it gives CASSSNQPQHF.

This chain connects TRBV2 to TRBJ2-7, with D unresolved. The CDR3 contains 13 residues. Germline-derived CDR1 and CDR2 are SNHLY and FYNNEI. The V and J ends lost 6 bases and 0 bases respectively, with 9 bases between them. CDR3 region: CASRLDNSYEQYF. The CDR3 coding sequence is TGTGCCAGCAGATTAGACAACTCCTACGAGCAGTACTTC.

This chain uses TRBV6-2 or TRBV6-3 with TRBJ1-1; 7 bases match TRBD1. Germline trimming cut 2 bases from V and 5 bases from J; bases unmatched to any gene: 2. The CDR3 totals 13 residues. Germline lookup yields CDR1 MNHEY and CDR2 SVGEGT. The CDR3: CASSYTTGTEAFF. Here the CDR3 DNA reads TGTGCCAGCAGTTACACGACAGGGACTGAAGCTTTCTTT.

The CDR3: CASTEPGTGDKAFF. In nucleotides, the CDR3 is TGTGCCAGCACTGAACCTGGGACAGGTGACAAAGCTTTCTTT. J is TRBJ1-1 and V is TRBV28; 8 bases match TRBD1. The germline gives CDR1 MDHEN, CDR2 SYDVKM. V lost 7 bases, J lost 9 bases, and 13 bases stayed unmatched. The CDR3 is 14 residues long. The entire variable domain, with the rest obtained from reference TRBV28 and TRBJ1-1, is as follows: DVKVTQSSRYLVKRTGEKVFLECVQDMDHENMFWYRQDPGLGLRLIYFSYDVKMKEKGDIPEGYSVSREKKERFSLILESASTNQTSMYLCASTEPGTGDKAFFGQGTRLTVV.

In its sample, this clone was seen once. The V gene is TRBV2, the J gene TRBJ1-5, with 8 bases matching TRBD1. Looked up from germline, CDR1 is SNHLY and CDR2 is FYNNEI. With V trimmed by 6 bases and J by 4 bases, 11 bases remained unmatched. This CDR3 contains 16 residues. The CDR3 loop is CASRAGTGRINQPQHF. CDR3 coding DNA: TGTGCCAGCAGGGCCGGGACAGGCCGGATAAATCAGCCCCAGCATTTT.

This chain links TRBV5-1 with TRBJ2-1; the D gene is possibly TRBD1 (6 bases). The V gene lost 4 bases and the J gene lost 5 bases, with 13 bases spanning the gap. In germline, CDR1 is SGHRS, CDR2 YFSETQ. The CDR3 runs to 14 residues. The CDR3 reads CASSIGQLNNEQFF. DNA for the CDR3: TGCGCCAGCAGCATTGGACAGCTCAACAATGAGCAGTTCTTC. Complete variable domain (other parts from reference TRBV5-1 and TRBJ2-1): KAGVTQTPRYLIKTRGQQVTLSCSPISGHRSVSWYQQTPGQGLQFLFEYFSETQRNKGNFPGRFSGRQFSNSRSEMNVSTLELGDSALYLCASSIGQLNNEQFFGPGTRLTVL.

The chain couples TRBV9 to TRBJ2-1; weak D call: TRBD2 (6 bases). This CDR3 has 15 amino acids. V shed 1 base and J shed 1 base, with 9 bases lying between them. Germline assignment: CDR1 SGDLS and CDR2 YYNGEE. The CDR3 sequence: CASSVSGESYNEQFF. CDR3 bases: TGTGCCAGCAGCGTATCGGGGGAATCCTACAATGAGCAGTTCTTC.

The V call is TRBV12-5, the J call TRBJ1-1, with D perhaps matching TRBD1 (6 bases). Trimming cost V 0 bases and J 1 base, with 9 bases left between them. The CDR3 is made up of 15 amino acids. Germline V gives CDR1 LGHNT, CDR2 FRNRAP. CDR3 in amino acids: CASGLVQGWNTEAFF. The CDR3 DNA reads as TGTGCTAGTGGTTTGGTACAGGGTTGGAACACTGAAGCTTTCTTT.

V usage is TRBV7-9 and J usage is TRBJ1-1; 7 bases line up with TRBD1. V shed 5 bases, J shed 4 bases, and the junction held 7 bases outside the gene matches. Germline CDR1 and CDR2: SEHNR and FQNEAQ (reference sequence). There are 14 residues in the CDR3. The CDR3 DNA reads TGTGCCAGCAGCCTTACGACAGGGTCCACTGAAGCTTTCTTT. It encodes CASSLTTGSTEAFF.

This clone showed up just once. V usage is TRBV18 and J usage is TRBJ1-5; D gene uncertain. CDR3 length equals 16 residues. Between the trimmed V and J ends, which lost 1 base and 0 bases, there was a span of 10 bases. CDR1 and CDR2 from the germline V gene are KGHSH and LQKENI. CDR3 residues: CASSPRTLNSNQPQHF. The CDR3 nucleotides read TGTGCCAGCTCACCACGGACGTTAAATAGCAATCAGCCCCAGCATTTT.

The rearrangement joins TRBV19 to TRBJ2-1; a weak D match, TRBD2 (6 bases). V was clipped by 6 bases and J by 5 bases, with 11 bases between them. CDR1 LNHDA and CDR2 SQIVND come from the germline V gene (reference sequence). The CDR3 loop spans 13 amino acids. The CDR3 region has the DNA TGTGCCAGTAGGGGGGGACTTAACAATGAGCAGTTCTTC. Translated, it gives CASRGGLNNEQFF.

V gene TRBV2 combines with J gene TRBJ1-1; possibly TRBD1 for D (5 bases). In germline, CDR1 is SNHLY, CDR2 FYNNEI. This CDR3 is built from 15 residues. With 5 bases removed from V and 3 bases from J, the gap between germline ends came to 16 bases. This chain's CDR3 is CASSKERVQDTEAFF. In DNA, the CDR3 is TGTGCCAGCAGTAAAGAAAGGGTACAGGACACTGAAGCTTTCTTT.

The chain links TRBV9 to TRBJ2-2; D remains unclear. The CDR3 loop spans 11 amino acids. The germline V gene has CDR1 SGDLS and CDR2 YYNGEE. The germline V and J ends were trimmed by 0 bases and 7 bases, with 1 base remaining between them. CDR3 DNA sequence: TGTGCCAGCAGCGTAGTCGGGGAGCTGTTTTTT. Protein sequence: CASSVVGELFF.

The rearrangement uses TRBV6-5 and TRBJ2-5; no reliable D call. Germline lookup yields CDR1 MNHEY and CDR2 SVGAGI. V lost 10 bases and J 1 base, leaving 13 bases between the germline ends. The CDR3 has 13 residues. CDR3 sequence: CAIHTRGQETQYF. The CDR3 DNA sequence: TGTGCCATACACACGCGAGGCCAAGAGACCCAGTACTTC.

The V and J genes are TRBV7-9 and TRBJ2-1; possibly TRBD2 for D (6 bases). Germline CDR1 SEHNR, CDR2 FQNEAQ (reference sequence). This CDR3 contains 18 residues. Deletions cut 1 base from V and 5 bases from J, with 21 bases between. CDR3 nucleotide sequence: TGTGCCAGCAGCTTAGGGGGTAGCGGAAGTCCGGGAAACAATGAGCAGTTCTTC. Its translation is CASSLGGSGSPGNNEQFF.

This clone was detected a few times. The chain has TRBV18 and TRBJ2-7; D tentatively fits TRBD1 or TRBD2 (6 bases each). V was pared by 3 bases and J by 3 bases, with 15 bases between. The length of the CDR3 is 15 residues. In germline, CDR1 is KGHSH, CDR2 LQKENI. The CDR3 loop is CASSPSGARNYEQYF. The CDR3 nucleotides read TGTGCCAGCTCACCGTCGGGGGCGCGGAACTACGAGCAGTACTTC. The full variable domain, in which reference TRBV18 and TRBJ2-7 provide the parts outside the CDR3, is NAGVMQNPRHLVRRRGQEARLRCSPMKGHSHVYWYRQLPEEGLKFMVYLQKENIIDESGMPKERFSAEFPKEGPSILRIQQVVRGDSAAYFCASSPSGARNYEQYFGPGTRLTVT.

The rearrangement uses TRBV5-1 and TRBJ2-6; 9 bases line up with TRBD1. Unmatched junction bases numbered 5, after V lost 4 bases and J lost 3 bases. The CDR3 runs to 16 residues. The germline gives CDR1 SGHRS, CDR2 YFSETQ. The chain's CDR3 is CASSGQGLDGANVLTF. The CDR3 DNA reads TGCGCCAGCAGCGGACAGGGGCTAGATGGGGCCAACGTCCTGACTTTC.

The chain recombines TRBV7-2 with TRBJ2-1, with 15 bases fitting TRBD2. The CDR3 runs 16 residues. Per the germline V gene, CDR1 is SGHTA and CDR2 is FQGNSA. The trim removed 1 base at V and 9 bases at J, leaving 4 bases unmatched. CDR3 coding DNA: TGTGCCAGCAGCTTAGACGGGACTAGCGGGGGGAGTGAGCAGTTCTTC. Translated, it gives CASSLDGTSGGSEQFF.

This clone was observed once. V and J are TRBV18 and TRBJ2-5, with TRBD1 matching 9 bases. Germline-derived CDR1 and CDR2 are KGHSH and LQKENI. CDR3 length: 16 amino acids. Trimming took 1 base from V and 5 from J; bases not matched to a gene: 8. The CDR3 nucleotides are TGTGCCAGCTCACCACTCCGGGACAGGGATAGGGAGACCCAGTACTTC. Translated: CASSPLRDRDRETQYF. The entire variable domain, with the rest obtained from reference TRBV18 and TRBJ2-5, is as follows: NAGVMQNPRHLVRRRGQEARLRCSPMKGHSHVYWYRQLPEEGLKFMVYLQKENIIDESGMPKERFSAEFPKEGPSILRIQQVVRGDSAAYFCASSPLRDRDRETQYFGPGTRLLVL.

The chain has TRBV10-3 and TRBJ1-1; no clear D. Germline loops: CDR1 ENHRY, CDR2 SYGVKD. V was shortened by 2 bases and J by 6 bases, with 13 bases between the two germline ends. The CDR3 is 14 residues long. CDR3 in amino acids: CAISEQDGGAEAFF. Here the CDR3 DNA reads TGTGCCATCAGTGAGCAGGATGGTGGGGCTGAAGCTTTCTTT.

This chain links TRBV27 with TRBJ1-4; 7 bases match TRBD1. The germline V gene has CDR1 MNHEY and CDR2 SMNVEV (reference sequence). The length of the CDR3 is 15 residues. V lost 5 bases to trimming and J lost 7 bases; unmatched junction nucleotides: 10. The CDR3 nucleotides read TGTGCCAGCAGTGCCCCGACAGGGTTGGGTGAAAAACTGTTTTTT. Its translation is CASSAPTGLGEKLFF.

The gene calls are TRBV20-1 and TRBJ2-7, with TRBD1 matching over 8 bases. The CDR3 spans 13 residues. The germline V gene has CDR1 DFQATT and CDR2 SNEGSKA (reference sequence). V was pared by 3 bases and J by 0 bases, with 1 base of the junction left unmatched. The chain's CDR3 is CSASTGGSYEQYF. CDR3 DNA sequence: TGCAGTGCTAGTACAGGGGGCTCCTACGAGCAGTACTTC.

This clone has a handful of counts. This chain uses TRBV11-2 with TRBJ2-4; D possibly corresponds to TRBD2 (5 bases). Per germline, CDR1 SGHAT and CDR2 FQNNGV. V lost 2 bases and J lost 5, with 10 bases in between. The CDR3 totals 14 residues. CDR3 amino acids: CASSLMVGENIQYF. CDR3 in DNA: TGTGCCAGCAGCTTAATGGTCGGGGAAAACATTCAGTACTTC.

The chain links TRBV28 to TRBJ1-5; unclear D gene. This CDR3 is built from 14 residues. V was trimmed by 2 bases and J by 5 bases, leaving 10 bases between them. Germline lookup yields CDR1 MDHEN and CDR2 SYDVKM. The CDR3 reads CASSLLELDQPQHF. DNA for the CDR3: TGTGCCAGCAGTTTACTGGAACTGGATCAGCCCCAGCATTTT. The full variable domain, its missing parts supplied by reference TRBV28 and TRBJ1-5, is DVKVTQSSRYLVKRTGEKVFLECVQDMDHENMFWYRQDPGLGLRLIYFSYDVKMKEKGDIPEGYSVSREKKERFSLILESASTNQTSMYLCASSLLELDQPQHFGDGTRLSIL.

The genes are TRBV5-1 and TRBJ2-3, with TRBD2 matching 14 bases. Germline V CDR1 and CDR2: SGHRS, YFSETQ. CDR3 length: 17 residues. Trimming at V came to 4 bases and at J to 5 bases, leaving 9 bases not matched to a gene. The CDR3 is CASSHKGLAGDLDTQYF. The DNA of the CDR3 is TGCGCCAGCAGCCATAAGGGACTAGCGGGAGATCTAGATACGCAGTATTTT.

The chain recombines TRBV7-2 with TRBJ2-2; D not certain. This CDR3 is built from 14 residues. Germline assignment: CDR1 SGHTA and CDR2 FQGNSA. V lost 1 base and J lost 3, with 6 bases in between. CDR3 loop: CASSLDIDTGELFF. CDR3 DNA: TGTGCCAGCAGCTTAGACATAGACACCGGGGAGCTGTTTTTT.